This TCR beta chain appears in the sequencing data of a study of T cells expressing NK-cell markers. Germline-derived CDR1 and CDR2 are ENHRY and SYGVKD. The CDR3 totals 16 residues. No DNA is given; TCRdb re-called the 5' RACE reads and lists each CDR3 protein once. The sample totals approximately 550,000 distinct CDR3 sequences; its top ten clones hold around 4%. V usage is TRBV10-3 and J usage is TRBJ2-5; TCRdb designates TRBD2, a call that cannot be tested without DNA. Sequenced material: blood T cells: a sorted CD56 or NKG2C T cell subset, CD4+ or CD8+ T cells, or bulk PBMC T cells (not recorded which). The receptor's source is a man aged 18 to 29 in good health. CDR3 protein: CAISESVAGEGETQYF.